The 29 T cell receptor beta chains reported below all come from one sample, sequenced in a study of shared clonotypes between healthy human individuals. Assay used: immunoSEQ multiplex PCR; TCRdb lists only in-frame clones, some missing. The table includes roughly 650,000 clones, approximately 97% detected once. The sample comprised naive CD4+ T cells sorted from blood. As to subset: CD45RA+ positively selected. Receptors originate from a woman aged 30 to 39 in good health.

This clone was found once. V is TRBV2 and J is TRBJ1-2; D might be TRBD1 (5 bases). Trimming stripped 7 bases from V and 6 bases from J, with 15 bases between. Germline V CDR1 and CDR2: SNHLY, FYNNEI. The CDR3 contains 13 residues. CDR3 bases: TGTGCCAGCAACGGGTTGGGGGGTGATGGCTACACCTTC. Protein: CASNGLGGDGYTF.

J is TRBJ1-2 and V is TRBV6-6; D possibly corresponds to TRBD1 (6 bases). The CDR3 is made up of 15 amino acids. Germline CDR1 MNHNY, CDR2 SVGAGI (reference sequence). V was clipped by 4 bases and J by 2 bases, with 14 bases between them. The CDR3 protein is CASSWRSTGNYGYTF. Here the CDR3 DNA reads TGTGCCAGCAGTTGGCGTTCGACAGGAAACTATGGCTACACCTTC.

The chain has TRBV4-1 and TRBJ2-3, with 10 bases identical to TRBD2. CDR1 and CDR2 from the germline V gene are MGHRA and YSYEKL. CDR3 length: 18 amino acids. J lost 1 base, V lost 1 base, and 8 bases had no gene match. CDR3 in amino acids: CASSQAVRSGRGTDTQYF. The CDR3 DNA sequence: TGCGCCAGCAGCCAAGCAGTTAGGAGCGGGAGGGGCACAGATACGCAGTATTTT.

The CDR3 here is CSAGQENTGELFF. The CDR3 coding sequence is TGCAGCGCAGGACAGGAGAACACCGGGGAGCTGTTTTTT. The chain has TRBV29-1 and TRBJ2-2, with 7 bases matching TRBD1. Germline V lookup: CDR1 SQVTM, CDR2 ANQGSEA. CDR3 length: 13 amino acids. The trim removed 7 bases at V and 1 base at J, leaving 3 bases unmatched.

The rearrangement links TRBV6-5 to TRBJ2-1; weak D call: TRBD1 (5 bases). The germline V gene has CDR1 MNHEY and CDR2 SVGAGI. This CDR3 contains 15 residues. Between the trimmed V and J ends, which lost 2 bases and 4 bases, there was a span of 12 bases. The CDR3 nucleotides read TGTGCCAGCAGTTACGGGGCGTATGATTACAATGAGCAGTTCTTC. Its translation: CASSYGAYDYNEQFF.

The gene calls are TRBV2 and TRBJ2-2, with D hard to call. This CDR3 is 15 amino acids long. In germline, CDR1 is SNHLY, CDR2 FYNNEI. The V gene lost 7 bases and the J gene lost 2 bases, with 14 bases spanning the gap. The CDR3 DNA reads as TGTGCCAGCAAACGAGGCAGGACCAACACCGGGGAGCTGTTTTTT. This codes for CASKRGRTNTGELFF.

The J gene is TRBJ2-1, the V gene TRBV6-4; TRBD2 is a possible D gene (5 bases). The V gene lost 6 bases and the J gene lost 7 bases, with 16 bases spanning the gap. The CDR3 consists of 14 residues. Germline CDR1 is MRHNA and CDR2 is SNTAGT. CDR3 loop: CASSPNPRGNEQFF. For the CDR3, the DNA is TGTGCCAGCAGCCCAAACCCCCGGGGTAATGAGCAGTTCTTC.

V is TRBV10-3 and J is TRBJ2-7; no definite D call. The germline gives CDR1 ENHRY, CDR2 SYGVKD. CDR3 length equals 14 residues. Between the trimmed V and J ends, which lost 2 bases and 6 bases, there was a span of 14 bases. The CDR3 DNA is TGTGCCATCAGTGAGAACTCCCTTTTACTCGAGCAGTACTTC. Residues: CAISENSLLLEQYF.

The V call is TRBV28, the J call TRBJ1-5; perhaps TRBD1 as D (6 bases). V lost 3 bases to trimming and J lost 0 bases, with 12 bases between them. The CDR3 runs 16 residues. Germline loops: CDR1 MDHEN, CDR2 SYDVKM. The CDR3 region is CASSFLPDSSNQPQHF. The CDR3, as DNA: TGTGCCAGCAGTTTCCTACCGGACAGTAGCAATCAGCCCCAGCATTTT.

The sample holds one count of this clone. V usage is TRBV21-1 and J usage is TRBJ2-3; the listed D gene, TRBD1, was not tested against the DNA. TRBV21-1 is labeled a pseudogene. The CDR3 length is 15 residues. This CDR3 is CASSLGATSTDTQYF. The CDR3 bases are TGTGCCAGCAGCCTGGGGGCGACTAGCACAGATACGCAGTATTTT.

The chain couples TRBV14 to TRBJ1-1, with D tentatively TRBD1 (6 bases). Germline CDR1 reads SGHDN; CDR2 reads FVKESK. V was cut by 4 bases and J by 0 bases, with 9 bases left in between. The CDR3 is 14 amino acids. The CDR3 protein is CASSPGTMNTEAFF. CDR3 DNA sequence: TGTGCCAGCAGCCCCGGGACAATGAACACTGAAGCTTTCTTT.

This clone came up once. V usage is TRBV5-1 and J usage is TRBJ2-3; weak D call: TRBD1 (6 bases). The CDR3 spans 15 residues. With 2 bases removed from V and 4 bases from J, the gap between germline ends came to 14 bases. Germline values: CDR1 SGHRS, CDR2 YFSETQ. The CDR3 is CASSFQLQGSDTQYF. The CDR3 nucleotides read TGCGCCAGCAGCTTTCAGCTGCAGGGGTCAGATACGCAGTATTTT.

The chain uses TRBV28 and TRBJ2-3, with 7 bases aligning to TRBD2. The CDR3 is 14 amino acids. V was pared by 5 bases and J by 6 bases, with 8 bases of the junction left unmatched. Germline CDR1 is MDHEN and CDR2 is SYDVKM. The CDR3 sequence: CASSKGGSIDTQYF. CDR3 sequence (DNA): TGTGCCAGCAGTAAGGGCGGGAGCATCGATACGCAGTATTTT.

The CDR3 region is CASHPTGAGTEAFF. CDR3 bases: TGCGCCAGCCATCCAACAGGGGCCGGAACTGAAGCTTTCTTT. The chain is built from TRBV5-1 and TRBJ1-1; 7 bases are shared with TRBD1. CDR3 length: 14 residues. V was pared by 7 bases and J by 5 bases, with 11 bases of the junction left unmatched. Germline loops: CDR1 SGHRS, CDR2 YFSETQ.

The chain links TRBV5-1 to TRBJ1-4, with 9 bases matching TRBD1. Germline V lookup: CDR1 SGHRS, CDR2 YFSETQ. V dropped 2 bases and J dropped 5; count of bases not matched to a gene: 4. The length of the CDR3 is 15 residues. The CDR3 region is CASSLPGTGNEKLFF. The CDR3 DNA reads TGCGCCAGCAGCTTACCCGGGACAGGGAATGAAAAACTGTTTTTT. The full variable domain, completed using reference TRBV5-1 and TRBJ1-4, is KAGVTQTPRYLIKTRGQQVTLSCSPISGHRSVSWYQQTPGQGLQFLFEYFSETQRNKGNFPGRFSGRQFSNSRSEMNVSTLELGDSALYLCASSLPGTGNEKLFFGSGTQLSVL.

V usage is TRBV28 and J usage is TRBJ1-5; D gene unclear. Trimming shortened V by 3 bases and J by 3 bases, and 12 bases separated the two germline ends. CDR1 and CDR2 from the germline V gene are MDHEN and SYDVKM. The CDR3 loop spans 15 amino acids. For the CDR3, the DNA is TGTGCCAGCAGTTTTAGGGCAGTAAACAATCAGCCCCAGCATTTT. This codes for CASSFRAVNNQPQHF.

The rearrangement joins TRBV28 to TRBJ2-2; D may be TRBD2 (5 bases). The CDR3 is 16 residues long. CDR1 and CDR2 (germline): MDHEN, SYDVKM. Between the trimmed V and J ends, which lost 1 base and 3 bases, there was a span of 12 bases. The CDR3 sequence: CASSLYGERHTGELFF. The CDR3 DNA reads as TGTGCCAGCAGTTTATATGGGGAGAGACACACCGGGGAGCTGTTTTTT.

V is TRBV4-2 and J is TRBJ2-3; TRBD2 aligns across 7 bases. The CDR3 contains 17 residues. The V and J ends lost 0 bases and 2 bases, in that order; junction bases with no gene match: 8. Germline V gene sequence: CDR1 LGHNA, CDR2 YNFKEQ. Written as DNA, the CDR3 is TGTGCCAGCAGCCAAGAGTTTGCGCGGGAGTCCACAGATACGCAGTATTTT. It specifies CASSQEFARESTDTQYF.

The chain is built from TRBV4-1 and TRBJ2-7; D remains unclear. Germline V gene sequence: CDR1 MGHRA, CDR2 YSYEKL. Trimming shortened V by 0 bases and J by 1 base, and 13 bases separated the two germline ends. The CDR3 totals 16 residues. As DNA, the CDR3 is TGCGCCAGCAGCCAAGATGATGTGAACCCATCCTACGAGCAGTACTTC. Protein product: CASSQDDVNPSYEQYF.

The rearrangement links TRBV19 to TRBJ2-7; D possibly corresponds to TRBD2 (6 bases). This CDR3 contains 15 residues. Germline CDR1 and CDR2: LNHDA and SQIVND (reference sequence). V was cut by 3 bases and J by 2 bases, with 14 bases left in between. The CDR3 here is CASSIRRDLAYEQYF. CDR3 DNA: TGTGCCAGTAGTATCCGCCGGGACTTGGCCTACGAGCAGTACTTC.

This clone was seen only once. CDR3 nucleotide sequence: TGTGCCAGCAGTCCCACAGGGAACTATGGCTACACCTTC. Protein: CASSPTGNYGYTF. This rearrangement joins TRBV2 to TRBJ1-2; TRBD1 might be the D (6 bases). Looked up from germline, CDR1 is SNHLY and CDR2 is FYNNEI. V was trimmed by 5 bases and J by 2 bases, leaving 9 bases between them. This CDR3 contains 13 residues.

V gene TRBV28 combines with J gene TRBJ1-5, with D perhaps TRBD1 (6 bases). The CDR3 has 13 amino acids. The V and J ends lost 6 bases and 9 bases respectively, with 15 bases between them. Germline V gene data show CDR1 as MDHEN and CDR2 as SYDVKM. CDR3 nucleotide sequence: TGTGCCAGCAGGGCTACAGGGACTGGGCCCCAGCATTTT. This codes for CASRATGTGPQHF.

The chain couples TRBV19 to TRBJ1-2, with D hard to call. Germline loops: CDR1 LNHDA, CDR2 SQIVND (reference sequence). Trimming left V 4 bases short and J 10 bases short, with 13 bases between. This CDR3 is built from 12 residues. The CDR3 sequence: CASSRLQEDYTF. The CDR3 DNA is TGTGCCAGTAGTAGGCTGCAGGAAGACTACACCTTC.

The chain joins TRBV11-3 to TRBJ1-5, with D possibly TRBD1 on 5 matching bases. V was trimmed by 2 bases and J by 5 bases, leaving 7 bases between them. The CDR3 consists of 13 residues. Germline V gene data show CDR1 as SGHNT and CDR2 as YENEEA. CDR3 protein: CASSLRDDQPQHF. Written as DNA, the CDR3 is TGTGCCAGCAGCTTAAGGGACGATCAGCCCCAGCATTTT. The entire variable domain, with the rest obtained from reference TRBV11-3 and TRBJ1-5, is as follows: EAGVVQSPRYKIIEKKQPVAFWCNPISGHNTLYWYLQNLGQGPELLIRYENEEAVDDSQLPKDRFSAERLKGVDSTLKIQPAELGDSAVYLCASSLRDDQPQHFGDGTRLSIL.

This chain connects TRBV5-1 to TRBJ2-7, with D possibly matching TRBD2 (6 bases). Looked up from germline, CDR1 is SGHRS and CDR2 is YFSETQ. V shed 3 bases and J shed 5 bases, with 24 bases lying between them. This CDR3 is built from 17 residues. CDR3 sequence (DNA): TGCGCCAGCAGCTCCGGGGATTTTGGGGGGAATAGCGACGAGCAGTACTTC. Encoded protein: CASSSGDFGGNSDEQYF. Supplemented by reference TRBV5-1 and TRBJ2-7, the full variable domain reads KAGVTQTPRYLIKTRGQQVTLSCSPISGHRSVSWYQQTPGQGLQFLFEYFSETQRNKGNFPGRFSGRQFSNSRSEMNVSTLELGDSALYLCASSSGDFGGNSDEQYFGPGTRLTVT.

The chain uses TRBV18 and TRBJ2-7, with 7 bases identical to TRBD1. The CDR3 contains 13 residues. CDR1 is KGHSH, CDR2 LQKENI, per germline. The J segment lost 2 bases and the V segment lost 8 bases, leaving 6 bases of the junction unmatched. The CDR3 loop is CASTETGPYEQYF. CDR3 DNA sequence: TGTGCCAGCACCGAGACAGGGCCCTACGAGCAGTACTTC.

CDR3 amino acids: CASSEMDRVTETQYF. DNA for the CDR3: TGTGCCAGCAGTGAGATGGACAGGGTGACCGAGACCCAGTACTTC. The chain uses TRBV6-1 and TRBJ2-5; 8 bases map to TRBD1. The J segment lost 5 bases and the V segment lost 3 bases, leaving 8 bases of the junction unmatched. The CDR3 is 15 amino acids. Germline lookup yields CDR1 MNHNS and CDR2 SASEGT.

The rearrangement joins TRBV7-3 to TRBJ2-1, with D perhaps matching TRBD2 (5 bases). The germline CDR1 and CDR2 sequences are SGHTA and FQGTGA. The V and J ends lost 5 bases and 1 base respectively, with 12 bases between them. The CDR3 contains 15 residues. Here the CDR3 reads CASSLSVSSYNEQFF. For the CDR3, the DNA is TGTGCCAGCAGCCTTAGCGTATCATCCTACAATGAGCAGTTCTTC.

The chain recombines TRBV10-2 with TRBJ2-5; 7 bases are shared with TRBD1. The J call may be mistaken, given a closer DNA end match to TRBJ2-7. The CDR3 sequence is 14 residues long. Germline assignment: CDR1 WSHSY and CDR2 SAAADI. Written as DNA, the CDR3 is TGCGCCAGCAGTGAGTACAGGGGCCCCTACGAGCAGTACTTC. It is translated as CASSEYRGPYEQYF.